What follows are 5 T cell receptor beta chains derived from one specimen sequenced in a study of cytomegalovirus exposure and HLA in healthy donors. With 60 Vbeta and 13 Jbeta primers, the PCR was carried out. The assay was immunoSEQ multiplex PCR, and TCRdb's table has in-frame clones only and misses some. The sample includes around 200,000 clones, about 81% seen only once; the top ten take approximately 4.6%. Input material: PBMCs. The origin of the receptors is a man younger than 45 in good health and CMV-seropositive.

DNA of the CDR3: TGTGCCAGCAGCTTGAAGGGGGCCGGGAACACTGAAGCTTTCTTT. Its translation: CASSLKGAGNTEAFF. The V call is TRBV5-5, the J call TRBJ1-1; 7 bases align to TRBD1. The ends lost 1 base at V and 1 base at J; junction bases unmatched: 4. Germline V CDR1 and CDR2: SGHKS, YYEKEE (reference sequence). CDR3 size: 15 residues. The complete variable domain, with remaining parts taken from reference TRBV5-5 and TRBJ1-1, reads DAGVTQSPTHLIKTRGQQVTLRCSPISGHKSVSWYQQVLGQGPQFIFQYYEKEERGRGNFPDRFSARQFPNYSSELNVNALLLGDSALYLCASSLKGAGNTEAFFGQGTRLTVV.

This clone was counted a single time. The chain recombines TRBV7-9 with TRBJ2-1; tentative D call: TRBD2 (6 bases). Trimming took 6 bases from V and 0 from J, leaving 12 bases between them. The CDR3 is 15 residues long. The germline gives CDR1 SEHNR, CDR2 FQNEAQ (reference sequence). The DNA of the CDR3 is TGTGCCAGCAGTACGAGTAGCGGCTCCTACAATGAGCAGTTCTTC. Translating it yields CASSTSSGSYNEQFF. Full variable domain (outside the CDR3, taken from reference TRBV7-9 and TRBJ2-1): DTGVSQNPRHKITKRGQNVTFRCDPISEHNRLYWYRQTLGQGPEFLTYFQNEAQLEKSRLLSDRFSAERPKGSFSTLEIQRTEQGDSAMYLCASSTSSGSYNEQFFGPGTRLTVL.

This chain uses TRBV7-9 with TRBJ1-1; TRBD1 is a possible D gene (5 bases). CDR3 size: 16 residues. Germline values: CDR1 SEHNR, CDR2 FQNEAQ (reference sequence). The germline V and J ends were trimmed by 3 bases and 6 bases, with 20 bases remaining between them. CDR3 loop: CASSFDGSGGRAEAFF. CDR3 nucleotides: TGTGCCAGCAGCTTCGACGGGTCCGGGGGAAGGGCTGAAGCTTTCTTT.

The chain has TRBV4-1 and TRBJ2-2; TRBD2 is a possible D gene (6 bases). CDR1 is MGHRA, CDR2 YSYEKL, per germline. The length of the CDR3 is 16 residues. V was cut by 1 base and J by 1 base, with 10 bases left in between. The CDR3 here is CASSQGGLGNTGELFF. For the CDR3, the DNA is TGCGCCAGCAGCCAAGGGGGACTGGGGAACACCGGGGAGCTGTTTTTT.

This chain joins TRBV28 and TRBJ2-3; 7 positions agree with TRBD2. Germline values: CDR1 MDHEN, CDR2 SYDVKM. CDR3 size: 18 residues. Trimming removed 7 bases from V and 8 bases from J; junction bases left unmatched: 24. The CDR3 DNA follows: TGTGCCAGCACCACTGCCGTCGGGGGAGGGAGTCTTGGAGGTACGCAGTATTTT. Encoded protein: CASTTAVGGGSLGGTQYF.